Each of the 9 T cell receptor beta chains below was sequenced from the same sample in a study of tumor-infiltrating lymphocytes in primary liver carcinoma. Blood RNA was derived from unsorted whole blood, and germline DNA was extracted too. Reverse transcription of approximately 500 ng total RNA with a constant-region primer produced TCR beta cDNA. What produced the TCR beta libraries was three nested multiplex PCR rounds using slightly modified ARM-PCR. Rounds one and two of PCR, each of roughly 10 cycles, were primed with TRBV1-TRBV30 forward primers and a C-beta reverse primer. TCRdb re-called the multiplex PCR reads through MiXCR, storing one row per CDR3 protein. The sample carries some 190,000 distinct CDR3 sequences, about 60% recorded once. The sequencing sample was made of peripheral blood. These receptors originate from a man aged 35-49 years with primary liver carcinoma and hepatitis B virus infection.

The chain carries TRBV10-3 and TRBJ2-6, with TRBD1 identical over 8 bases. This CDR3 has 18 residues. Germline V lookup: CDR1 ENHRY, CDR2 SYGVKD. The CDR3 protein is CGISPLAGGVSGANVLTF. Written as DNA, the CDR3 is TGTGGTATCAGTCCCTTGGCAGGGGGCGTATCTGGGGCCAACGTCCTGACTTTC.

This chain uses TRBV4-1 with TRBJ1-4, with D hard to call. This CDR3 is 16 amino acids long. The germline gives CDR1 MGHRA, CDR2 YSYEKL. DNA for the CDR3: TGCGCTATCAGCCAAGTCCCCGGGGAAACTAATGAAAAACTGTTTTTT. Translation gives CAISQVPGETNEKLFF.

This chain connects TRBV5-6 to TRBJ2-7, with a tentative D call TRBD1 (5 bases). V was shortened by 0 bases and J by 0 bases, with 10 bases between the two germline ends. The CDR3 contains 15 residues. Germline lookup yields CDR1 SGHDT and CDR2 YYEEEE. As DNA, the CDR3 is TGTGCCAGCAGCTTGGTGCAGGGCGTCTCCTACGAGCAGTACTTC. This codes for CASSLVQGVSYEQYF.

This clonotype was observed a handful of times. The V and J genes are TRBV6-1 and TRBJ2-1; 7 nucleotides match TRBD2. With 4 bases clipped from V and 8 bases from J, the junction kept 11 bases outside the gene matches. CDR3 length equals 15 residues. CDR1 and CDR2 from the germline V gene are MNHNS and SASEGT. The CDR3 loop is CASSGRTRLADEQFF. For the CDR3, the DNA is TGTGCCAGCAGTGGTAGGACAAGACTAGCTGATGAGCAGTTCTTC.

This clonotype occurred a few times. V is TRBV12-3 or TRBV12-4 and J is TRBJ2-1; D remains unclear. The CDR3 is 11 residues long. V lost 5 bases to trimming and J lost 10 bases, with 9 bases between them. The CDR3 is CASSKSNEQFF. In DNA form, the CDR3 reads TGTGCCAGCAGTAAAAGCAACGAGCAGTTCTTC.

This chain uses TRBV5-6 with TRBJ2-1; D remains ambiguous. V gave up 0 bases and J gave up 2 bases, with 3 bases separating them. Per germline, CDR1 SGHDT and CDR2 YYEEEE. The CDR3 runs to 13 residues. The CDR3 protein is CASSLDTYNEQFF. The CDR3 coding sequence is TGTGCCAGCAGCTTGGACACCTACAATGAGCAGTTCTTC.

This clonotype was seen more than once but under ten times. The chain joins TRBV6-5 to TRBJ2-6; 9 bases match TRBD1. The CDR3 sequence is 17 residues long. V was pared by 6 bases and J by 2 bases, with 8 bases of the junction left unmatched. CDR1 and CDR2 (germline): MNHEY, SVGAGI. Here the CDR3 reads CASRGDRETTGANVLTF. CDR3 nucleotide sequence: TGTGCCAGCAGGGGGGACAGGGAGACCACTGGGGCCAACGTCCTGACTTTC.

Of note for this clonotype: Given the absence of the conserved phenylalanine or tryptophan at the CDR3 end, a read error is likely. The chain uses TRBV11-3 and TRBJ2-3, with D tentatively TRBD2 (6 bases). CDR3 length: 14 amino acids. Trimming shortened V by 5 bases and J by 1 base, and 10 bases separated the two germline ends. Germline lookup yields CDR1 SGHNT and CDR2 YENEEA. DNA of the CDR3: TGTGCCAGCAGCCGGGACTCCGGCACAGATACGCAGTATCTT. As protein: CASSRDSGTDTQYL.

This clonotype has a single count. A read error is possible here, since a much larger clone lies one base away. The conserved final phenylalanine or tryptophan is absent from the CDR3, which likely points to a read error. J is TRBJ2-2 and V is TRBV29-1; TRBD2 is a possible D gene (7 bases). This CDR3 comprises 15 residues. The germline V gene encodes CDR1 SQVTM and CDR2 ANQGSEA. Trimming stripped 6 bases from V and 1 base from J, with 15 bases between. The CDR3 DNA follows: TGCAGCGTAGGGGGGGGGCAGCAGAACACCGGGGAGCTGTTTTCT. Residues: CSVGGGQQNTGELFS.